The present T cell receptor (beta chain) was sequenced within a study of regulatory T cells in long-lasting Graves disease. The CDR3 length is 16 residues. V was shortened by 2 bases and J by 1 base, with 14 bases between the two germline ends. The germline gives CDR1 LNHDA, CDR2 SQIVND (reference sequence). Construction of TCR beta libraries relied on iRepertoire HTBI primers and on Arm-PCR targeting CDR3 regions. TCRdb reprocessed the multiplex PCR reads with MiXCR, giving one entry per CDR3 protein. Of approximately 460,000 distinct CDR3 sequences in the sample, around 15% were seen once. Time point of the sample: newly diagnosed GD, antithyroid drugs for less than 3 months. PBMCs provided the RNA from which the TCR library was made. These same data were also listed under a study on T cells in Graves' hyperthyroidism and ophthalmopathy.

The rearrangement uses TRBV19 and TRBJ1-2; D is unclear. This receptor was identified in a woman aged 25 to 39 with Graves disease. Material: peripheral blood mononuclear cells (PBMCs), obtained at new diagnosis, from a patient treated with antithyroid drugs. The CDR3 DNA is TGTGCCAGTAGTATAATCTCGGCAGCGAATAACTATGGCTACACCTTC. The encoded protein is CASSIISAANNYGYTF.